The present T cell receptor beta chain was sequenced within a study of cytomegalovirus exposure and HLA in healthy donors. Broader study findings: As a later analysis revealed, the rate of TCR association differed by HLA locus, with DRB1 most and HLA-C fewest. A highly shared variant cluster was judged a likely technical artifact. HLA-A and HLA-B allele assignments for most subjects were reportedly predicted accurately using TCR beta sequences. Cytomegalovirus-associated status was assigned to 150 to 200 TCR beta chains.

Concerning this clone itself: Its antigen remains unidentified.

V lost 5 bases and J lost 7; bases outside the gene matches: 8. The germline V gene encodes CDR1 MGHRA and CDR2 YSYEKL. This CDR3 spans 14 amino acids. The primer mix had 60 Vbeta and 13 Jbeta primers. Assay: immunoSEQ multiplex PCR; the TCRdb copy retains only in-frame clones and omits some. The sample lists approximately 150,000 clones, roughly 79% seen once, with 9% to 10% in the top ten. The sample taken for sequencing was PBMCs. This TCR derives from a woman aged 55-69 years in good health and CMV-seropositive. This chain connects TRBV4-1 to TRBJ2-1; 7 nucleotides match TRBD2. In DNA, the CDR3 is TGCGCCAGCAGCTTACCGGGAGGTATGAATGAGCAGTTCTTC. This gives the protein CASSLPGGMNEQFF.